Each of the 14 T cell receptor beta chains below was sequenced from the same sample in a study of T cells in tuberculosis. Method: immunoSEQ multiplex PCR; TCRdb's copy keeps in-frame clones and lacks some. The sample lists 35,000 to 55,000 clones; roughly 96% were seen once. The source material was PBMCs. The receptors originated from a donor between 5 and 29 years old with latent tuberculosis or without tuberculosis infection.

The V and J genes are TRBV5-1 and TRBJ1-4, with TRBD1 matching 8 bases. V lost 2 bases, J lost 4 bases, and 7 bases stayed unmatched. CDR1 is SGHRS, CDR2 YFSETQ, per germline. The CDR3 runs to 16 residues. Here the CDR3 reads CASSFGTGGNNEKLFF. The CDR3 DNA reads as TGCGCCAGCAGCTTCGGGACAGGAGGGAATAATGAAAAACTGTTTTTT.

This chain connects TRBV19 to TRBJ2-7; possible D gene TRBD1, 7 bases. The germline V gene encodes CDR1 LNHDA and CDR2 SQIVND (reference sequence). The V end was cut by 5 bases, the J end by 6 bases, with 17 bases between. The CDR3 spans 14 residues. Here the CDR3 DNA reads TGTGCCAGTAGTTCATCAGGGGGGTCGGGCGAGCAGTACTTC. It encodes CASSSSGGSGEQYF.

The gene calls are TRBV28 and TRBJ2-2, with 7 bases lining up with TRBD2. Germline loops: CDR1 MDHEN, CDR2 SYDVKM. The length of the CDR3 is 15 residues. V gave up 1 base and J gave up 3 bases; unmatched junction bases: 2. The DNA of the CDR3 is TGTGCCAGCAGTTTATTCGCGGGAGACACCGGGGAGCTGTTTTTT. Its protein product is CASSLFAGDTGELFF.

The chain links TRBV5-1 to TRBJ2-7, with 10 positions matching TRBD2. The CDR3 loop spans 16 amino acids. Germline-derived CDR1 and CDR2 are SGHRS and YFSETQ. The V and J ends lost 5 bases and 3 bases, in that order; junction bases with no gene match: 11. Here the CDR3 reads CASRAIAGGHGYEQYF. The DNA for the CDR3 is TGCGCCAGCAGGGCCATAGCGGGAGGCCACGGCTACGAGCAGTACTTC.

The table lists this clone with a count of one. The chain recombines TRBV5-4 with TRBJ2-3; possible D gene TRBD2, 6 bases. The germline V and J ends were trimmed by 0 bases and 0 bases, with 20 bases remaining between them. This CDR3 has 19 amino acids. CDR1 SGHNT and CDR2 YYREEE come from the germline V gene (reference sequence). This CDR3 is CASSLGGRLILGSTDTQYF. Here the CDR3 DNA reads TGTGCCAGCAGCTTGGGTGGGAGGCTAATCTTGGGTAGCACAGATACGCAGTATTTT.

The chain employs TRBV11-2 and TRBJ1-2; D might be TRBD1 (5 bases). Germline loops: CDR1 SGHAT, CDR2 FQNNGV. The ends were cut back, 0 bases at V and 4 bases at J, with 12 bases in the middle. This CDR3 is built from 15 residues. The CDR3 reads CASSLDSGGAYGYTF. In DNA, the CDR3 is TGTGCCAGCAGCTTAGATTCGGGAGGGGCCTATGGCTACACCTTC. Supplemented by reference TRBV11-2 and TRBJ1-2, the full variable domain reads EAGVAQSPRYKIIEKRQSVAFWCNPISGHATLYWYQQILGQGPKLLIQFQNNGVVDDSQLPKDRFSAERLKGVDSTLKIQPAKLEDSAVYLCASSLDSGGAYGYTFGSGTRLTVV.

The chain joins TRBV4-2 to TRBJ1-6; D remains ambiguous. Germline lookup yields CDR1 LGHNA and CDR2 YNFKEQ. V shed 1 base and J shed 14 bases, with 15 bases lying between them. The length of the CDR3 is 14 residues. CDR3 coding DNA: TGTGCCAGCAGCCAAGTTAAAAGCTCGGGGACCCTCCACTTT. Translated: CASSQVKSSGTLHF.

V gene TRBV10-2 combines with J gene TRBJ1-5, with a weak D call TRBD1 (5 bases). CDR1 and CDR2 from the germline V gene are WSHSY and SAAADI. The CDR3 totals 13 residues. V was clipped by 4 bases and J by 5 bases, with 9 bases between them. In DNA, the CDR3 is TGCGCCAGCAGTGGGACACAGGATCAGCCCCAGCATTTT. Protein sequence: CASSGTQDQPQHF.

The CDR3 sequence: CSVVSREETQYF. DNA for the CDR3: TGCAGCGTTGTGAGCAGGGAAGAGACCCAGTACTTC. The V and J genes are TRBV29-1 and TRBJ2-5, with a possible D match to TRBD1 (5 bases). V lost 4 bases and J 3 bases, leaving 9 bases between the germline ends. The germline V gene has CDR1 SQVTM and CDR2 ANQGSEA. The CDR3 contains 12 residues.

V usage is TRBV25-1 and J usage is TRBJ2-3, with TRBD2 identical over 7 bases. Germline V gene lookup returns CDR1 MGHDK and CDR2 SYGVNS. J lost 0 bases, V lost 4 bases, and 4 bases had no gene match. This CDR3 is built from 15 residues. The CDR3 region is CASSVTSESTDTQYF. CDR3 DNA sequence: TGTGCCAGCAGTGTAACTAGCGAGAGCACAGATACGCAGTATTTT.

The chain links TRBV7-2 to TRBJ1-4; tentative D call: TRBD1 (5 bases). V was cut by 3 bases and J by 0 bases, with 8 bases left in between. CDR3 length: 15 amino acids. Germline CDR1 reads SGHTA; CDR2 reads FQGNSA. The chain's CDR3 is CASSFRGATNEKLFF. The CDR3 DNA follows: TGTGCCAGCAGCTTCCGGGGGGCAACTAATGAAAAACTGTTTTTT. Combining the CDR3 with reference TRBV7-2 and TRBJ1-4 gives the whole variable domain GAGVSQSPSNKVTEKGKDVELRCDPISGHTALYWYRQSLGQGLEFLIYFQGNSAPDKSGLPSDRFSAERTGGSVSTLTIQRTQQEDSAVYLCASSFRGATNEKLFFGSGTQLSVL.

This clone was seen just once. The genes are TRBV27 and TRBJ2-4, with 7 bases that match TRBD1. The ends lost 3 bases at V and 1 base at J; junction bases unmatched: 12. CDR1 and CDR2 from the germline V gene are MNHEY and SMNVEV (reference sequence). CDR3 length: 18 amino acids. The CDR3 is CASSFGHRGRPAKNIQYF. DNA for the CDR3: TGTGCCAGCAGTTTCGGGCACAGGGGCCGTCCGGCCAAAAACATTCAGTACTTC.

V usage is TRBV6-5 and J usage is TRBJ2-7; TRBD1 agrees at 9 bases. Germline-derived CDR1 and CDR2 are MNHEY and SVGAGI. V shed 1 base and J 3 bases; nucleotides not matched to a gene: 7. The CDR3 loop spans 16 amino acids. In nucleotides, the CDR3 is TGTGCCAGCAGTTACTTCGTACCGGGACAGGGCTACGAGCAGTACTTC. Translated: CASSYFVPGQGYEQYF.

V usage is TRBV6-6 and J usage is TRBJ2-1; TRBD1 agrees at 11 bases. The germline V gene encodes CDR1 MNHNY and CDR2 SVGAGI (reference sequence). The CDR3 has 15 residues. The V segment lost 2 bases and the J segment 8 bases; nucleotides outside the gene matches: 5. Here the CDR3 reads CASSYGQGALDEQFF. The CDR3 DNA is TGTGCCAGCAGTTACGGACAGGGGGCCCTCGATGAGCAGTTCTTC.